This T cell receptor beta chain was captured by sequencing in a study of long-term antiretroviral therapy in people with HIV. Whole-study results and caveats: Upon ART, diversity increased but remained lower than transplant donor controls.

Each contributor possessed a minimum of one pre-ART and a minimum of two post-ART PBMC samples. Each sample contained about 0.95-11 million cryopreserved PBMC, thawed before DNA extraction. Germline trimming cut 4 bases from V and 6 bases from J; bases unmatched to any gene: 2. Germline values: CDR1 SGHNT, CDR2 YYREEE (reference sequence). The CDR3 is made up of 12 amino acids. An immunoSEQ assay, version v3.0, was performed at survey level. Assay used: immunoSEQ multiplex PCR; TCRdb lists only in-frame clones, some missing. The repertoire consists of 18,000 or so clones, with approximately 78% occurring once and the leading ten covering almost 8%. With respect to this clone: No antigen is known for it.

The chain employs TRBV5-4 and TRBJ2-5; 8 bases match TRBD2. The source material was unsorted PBMCs, sampled at the start of antiretroviral therapy, before treatment. The TCR was taken from a woman in her forties with HIV. The CDR3 sequence is CASSTGGKTQYF. DNA for the CDR3: TGTGCCAGCAGCACGGGAGGGAAGACCCAGTACTTC.